This T cell receptor (beta chain) was sequenced in a study of shared clonotypes between healthy human individuals (TCRdb year 2020). Some background on the complete study: A couple of women and three men aged 18 to 49 years were included in the cohort. For each donor, three plates each were used for CD4 naive and CD4 memory, two plates were used for CD8 naive, and one plate was used for CD8 memory. Blood TCR repertoires of roughly 5 healthy adults were deeply sequenced to estimate repertoire size and the extent of clonotype sharing between individuals. To increase sequencing depth and limit assay-specific biases, different laboratories used diverse techniques to prepare libraries and sequence TCR repertoires. Leukapheresis yielded between about 0.85 and 10 billion PBMCs per donor.

There are 17 amino acids in the CDR3, from cysteine to phenylalanine inclusive. Only the CDR3 portion is preserved as DNA: 51 bases, with reading frame beginning at the first base. Per the germline V gene (reference sequence), PRHDT is the CDR1 and FYEKMQ is the CDR2. Clipping removes 5 bases from V and 5 bases from J, with 11 as the unmatched junction base count. A word on this clone: It lacks a known antigen. No quality values exist for individual bases; no much larger clone is one base distant.

What the work shows at the level of the full study, not this receptor alone: Sampling was restricted to blood, and TCR repertoires in tissues likely differ from the TCR repertoires found in blood. Rarefaction of sorted-subset datasets indicated incomplete sequencing despite the large sequencing depth. The genetic and exposure-history diversity represented was limited by the small number of donors. Larger estimated clonotype richness was generally found for naive subsets than for memory subsets. Compared with non-shared clonotypes, the clonotypes found in all four sorted-subset donors had higher generation probabilities. Approximately 5% of naive CD4, around 3.5% of naive CD8, roughly 2.5% of memory CD4, and 0.4% of memory CD8 clonotypes were shared across a few donors. Pairwise subsampling indicated that sequencing depth was expected to affect the degree of clonotype sharing among donors.

Using the deep immunoSEQ assay, TCR CDR3 regions were amplified from genomic DNA by multiplex PCR. Genomic DNA extracted from each cell subset was distributed evenly over all wells of several immunoSEQ 96-well plates, and each plate served as one replicate. Each replicate PCR for sorted subsets received about 0.2 ug genomic DNA, equal to around 32,000 T cell genomes. Purified libraries were measured with a Qubit 3.0 fluorometer, size-checked on a Bioanalyzer 2100, and measured again with the KAPA Library Quantification kit. A separate single-read 150-cycle Illumina NextSeq 550 flow cell was used to sequence each immunoSEQ 96-well plate. Regarding the original processing steps: Because the immunoSEQ output included only junctional sequences and no quality scores, the filtering could not be the same as the filtering used for full-length reads. Sequences were annotated with PyIR, a Python wrapper for IgBLAST v1.9, using IMGT germline references to assign V/J genes and CDR3. Reads with weak V/J assignments (E-value above 1e-6), missing CDR3, stop codons, out-of-frame junctions, or ambiguous translated residues were removed. V3J clonotypes were defined as sequences sharing an identical inferred V gene, J gene, and CDR3 amino acid sequence. The percentage overlap between two repertoires was calculated by dividing the number of shared unique clonotypes by the size of the smaller repertoire. RTK rarefaction, the Chao1 estimator, and Recon v2.1 estimates of unobserved clonotypes were used to assess repertoire richness. Generation probabilities were computed with OLGA for all TCRbeta clonotypes obtained by the gDNA method from several donors. This immuneACCESS table, as held by TCRdb, lists in-frame sequences with V and J called but not all clones. Of the missing ones, under half trace to an unresolved V gene in checked studies; the others have no known cause. D and trimming come from the DNA, and the V and J calls and clone size come from that table. The sample has under 2,000,000 clones on record, about 95% of them singletons. Jointly, the top ten make up 1% to 1.5% of the sample.

CD8 naive samples consisted of CD45RO-negative cells that were positively selected for CCR7, yielding a CD45RA+CCR7+ population without TemRA cells. Healthy HIV-negative adults with no recently reported acute infections or vaccinations were included as donors. All donors were Caucasian adults living in Nashville, Tennessee, USA. Blood was obtained by leukapheresis, after which PBMCs were separated by Ficoll-Histopaque density gradient centrifugation and cryopreserved in liquid nitrogen vapor phase. Purity and quantity of every magnetically sorted T cell population were checked by analytical flow cytometry. Each sorted fraction had its genomic DNA isolated and then quantified by UV absorbance on a Nanodrop 2000c.

The V and J segments used are TRBV13 and TRBJ2-2; 10 bases in between match TRBD2. Sequencing was carried out using naive CD8+ T cells sorted from blood. The meaning of the sample's cell subset or site label: CD45RA+CCR7+. This receptor was obtained from a man between 18 and 29 years old in good health. The DNA sequence reads TGTGCCAGCAGCACTCTCCCTAGCGGGAGTGGAACCGGGGAGCTGTTTTTT. Translation gives CASSTLPSGSGTGELFF. The entire variable domain, with the stretches around the CDR3 drawn from the reference TRBV13 and TRBJ2-2 proteins, is AAGVIQSPRHLIKEKRETATLKCYPIPRHDTVYWYQQGPGQDPQFLISFYEKMQSDKGSIPDRFSAQQFSDYHSELNMSSLELGDSALYFCASSTLPSGSGTGELFFGEGSRLTVL.